This entry lists 10 T cell receptor beta chains sequenced from one sample in a study of T cell responses to AZD1222 COVID-19 vaccine. The repertoire was sequenced with immunoSEQ multiplex PCR; TCRdb's copy has only in-frame clones and lacks some. The sample records about 140,000 clones, around 90% being singletons. Source: peripheral blood, taken 28 days after the second AZD1222 dose. These receptor sequences come from an adult who received the AZD1222 COVID-19 vaccine.

The CDR3 coding sequence is TGCGCCAGCAGCTTGCCTGCGACTAGCGGTGAGACCCAGTACTTC. Protein product: CASSLPATSGETQYF. The V and J genes are TRBV5-1 and TRBJ2-5; 9 positions match TRBD2. Germline V gene sequence: CDR1 SGHRS, CDR2 YFSETQ. Trimming removed 1 base from V and 5 bases from J; junction bases left unmatched: 6. This CDR3 spans 15 amino acids. The variable domain in full, with the rest retrieved from reference TRBV5-1 and TRBJ2-5, is KAGVTQTPRYLIKTRGQQVTLSCSPISGHRSVSWYQQTPGQGLQFLFEYFSETQRNKGNFPGRFSGRQFSNSRSEMNVSTLELGDSALYLCASSLPATSGETQYFGPGTRLLVL.

The chain recombines TRBV19 with TRBJ1-5; a weak D match, TRBD1 (6 bases). The CDR3 runs to 17 residues. The germline V and J ends were trimmed by 4 bases and 3 bases, with 19 bases remaining between them. Germline CDR1 is LNHDA and CDR2 is SQIVND (reference sequence). CDR3 DNA sequence: TGTGCCAGTAGTACGCCCGGAGGACAGAGGATCAATCAGCCCCAGCATTTT. Amino acids: CASSTPGGQRINQPQHF.

The genes are TRBV5-1 and TRBJ1-6, with TRBD1 identical over 12 bases. The CDR3 is 16 residues long. In germline, CDR1 is SGHRS, CDR2 YFSETQ. The trim removed 1 base at V and 8 bases at J, leaving 4 bases unmatched. The CDR3 region has the DNA TGCGCCAGCAGCTTGATCGGGACAGGGGGCTATTCACCCCTCCACTTT. Amino acids: CASSLIGTGGYSPLHF.

This rearrangement joins TRBV23-1 to TRBJ1-1; no definite D call. TRBV23-1 is labeled an ORF, and its function is uncertain. This CDR3 contains 12 residues. V gave up 0 bases and J gave up 8 bases, with 7 bases separating them. Here the CDR3 reads CASSQSSEEAFF. The CDR3 DNA sequence: TGCGCCAGCAGTCAATCTTCGGAAGAAGCTTTCTTT.

This sequence joins TRBV9 and TRBJ2-3, with 11 bases that match TRBD2. The CDR3 extends over 17 amino acids. Trimming cost V 2 bases and J 1 base; bases outside gene matches: 6. Germline loops: CDR1 SGDLS, CDR2 YYNGEE. Here the CDR3 reads CASSVGLAGGGTDTQYF. CDR3 nucleotide sequence: TGTGCCAGCAGCGTCGGGCTAGCGGGAGGAGGCACAGATACGCAGTATTTT.

This chain links TRBV27 with TRBJ2-7; no definite D call. Trimming pared 7 bases from V and 3 bases from J, leaving 16 bases between. The CDR3 is 14 amino acids. Germline CDR1 reads MNHEY; CDR2 reads SMNVEV (reference sequence). CDR3 bases: TGTGCCAGCAAGGCCCTGGGCAGCAACTACGAGCAGTACTTC. Its translation: CASKALGSNYEQYF.

Here the CDR3 DNA reads TGCGCCAGCAGCTTGGACAGTAACTATGGCTACACCTTC. Translating it yields CASSLDSNYGYTF. This chain connects TRBV5-1 to TRBJ1-2; D not certain. The CDR3 loop spans 13 amino acids. Germline loops: CDR1 SGHRS, CDR2 YFSETQ. Trimming left V 0 bases short and J 1 base short, with 4 bases between.

The rearrangement uses TRBV6-5 and TRBJ2-3; a weak D match, TRBD1 (5 bases). Trimming cost V 8 bases and J 2 bases, with 11 bases left between them. The germline V gene has CDR1 MNHEY and CDR2 SVGAGI. The CDR3 has 13 amino acids. The CDR3 here is CASSPGFTDTQYF. CDR3 in DNA: TGTGCCAGCTCCCCAGGGTTCACAGATACGCAGTATTTT.

This sequence joins TRBV6-2 or TRBV6-3 and TRBJ1-4, with D possibly matching TRBD1 (5 bases). The CDR3 runs to 14 residues. Trimming took 5 bases from V and 4 from J, leaving 11 bases between them. Germline CDR1 MNHEY, CDR2 SVGEGT. CDR3 coding DNA: TGTGCCAGCAGTCCCGGGGGAATTAATGAAAAACTGTTTTTT. This sequence encodes CASSPGGINEKLFF.

This clone was detected once. The chain joins TRBV6-5 to TRBJ2-1; D not resolved. CDR3 length equals 11 residues. In germline, CDR1 is MNHEY, CDR2 SVGAGI. Trimming pared 8 bases from V and 7 bases from J, leaving 9 bases between. The CDR3 is CASSDGNEQFF. CDR3 in DNA: TGTGCCAGCTCGGACGGTAATGAGCAGTTCTTC.